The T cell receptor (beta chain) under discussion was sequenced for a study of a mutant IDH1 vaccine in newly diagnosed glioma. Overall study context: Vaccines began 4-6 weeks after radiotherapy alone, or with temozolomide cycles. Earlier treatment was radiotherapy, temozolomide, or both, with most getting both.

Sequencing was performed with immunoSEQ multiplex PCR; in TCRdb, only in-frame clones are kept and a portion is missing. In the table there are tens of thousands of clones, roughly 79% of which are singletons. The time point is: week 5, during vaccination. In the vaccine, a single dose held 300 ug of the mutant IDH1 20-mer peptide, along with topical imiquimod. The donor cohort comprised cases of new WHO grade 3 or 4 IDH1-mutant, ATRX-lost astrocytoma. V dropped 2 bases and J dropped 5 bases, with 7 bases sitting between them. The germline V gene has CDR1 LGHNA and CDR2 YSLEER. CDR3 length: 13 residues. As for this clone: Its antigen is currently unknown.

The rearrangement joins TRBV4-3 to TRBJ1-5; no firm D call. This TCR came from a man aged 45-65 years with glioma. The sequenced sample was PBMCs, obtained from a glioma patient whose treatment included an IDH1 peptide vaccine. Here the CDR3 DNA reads TGCGCCAGCAGCCAATCGGGCGATCAGCCCCAGCATTTT. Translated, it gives CASSQSGDQPQHF.